The TCR beta chain described here comes from a study of blood T cell repertoires in COVID-19. In the study overall: Both acute and convalescent COVID-19 samples were obtained from the United States, Italy and Spain.

Original handling: Nucleated cell number was recorded as an estimate derived from reference gene primer amplification. The data were produced by immunoSEQ multiplex PCR, yet TCRdb's version contains in-frame clones alone and is incomplete. V and J calls and clone size come straight from that table; D and trimming were deduced from the DNA. This table holds more than 30,000 clones, more than 85% found once. Germline CDR1 MNHNS, CDR2 SASEGT. The CDR3 runs to 11 residues. Trimming stripped 3 bases from V and 8 bases from J, with 7 bases between. This sequence was found in a woman of 80 years or more with active or convalescent COVID-19. The chain uses TRBV6-1 and TRBJ1-2; perhaps TRBD1 as D (5 bases). Sequencing was performed on peripheral blood. The CDR3 region has the DNA TGTGCCAGCAGTGAGGGGCAGGGCTACACCTTC. Its translation is CASSEGQGYTF.